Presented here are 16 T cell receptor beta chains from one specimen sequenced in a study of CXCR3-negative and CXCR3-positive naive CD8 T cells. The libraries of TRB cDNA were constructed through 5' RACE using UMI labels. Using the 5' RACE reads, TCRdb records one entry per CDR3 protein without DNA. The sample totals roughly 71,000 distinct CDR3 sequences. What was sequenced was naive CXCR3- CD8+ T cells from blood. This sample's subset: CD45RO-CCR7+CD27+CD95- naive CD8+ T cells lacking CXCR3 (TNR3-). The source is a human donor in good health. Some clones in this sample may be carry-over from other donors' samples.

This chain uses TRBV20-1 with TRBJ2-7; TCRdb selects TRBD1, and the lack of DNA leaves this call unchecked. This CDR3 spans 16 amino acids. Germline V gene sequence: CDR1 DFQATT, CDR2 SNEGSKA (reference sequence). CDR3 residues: CSARLLGQGETYEQYF.

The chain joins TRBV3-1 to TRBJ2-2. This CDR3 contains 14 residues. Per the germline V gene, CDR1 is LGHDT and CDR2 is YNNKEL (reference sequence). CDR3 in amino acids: CASSHALTPGELFF. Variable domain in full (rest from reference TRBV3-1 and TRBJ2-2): DTAVSQTPKYLVTQMGNDKSIKCEQNLGHDTMYWYKQDSKKFLKIMFSYNNKELIINETVPNRFSPKSPDKAHLNLHINSLELGDSAVYFCASSHALTPGELFFGEGSRLTVL.

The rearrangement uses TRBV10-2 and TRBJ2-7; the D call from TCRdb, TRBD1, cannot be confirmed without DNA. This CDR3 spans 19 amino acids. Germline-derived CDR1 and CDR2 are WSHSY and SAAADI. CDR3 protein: CASSEPGYTGRTVFYEQYF.

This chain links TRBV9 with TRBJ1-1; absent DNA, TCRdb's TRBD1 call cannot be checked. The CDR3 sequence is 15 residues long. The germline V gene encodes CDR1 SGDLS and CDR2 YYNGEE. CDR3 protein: CASSVGWGQTTEAFF.

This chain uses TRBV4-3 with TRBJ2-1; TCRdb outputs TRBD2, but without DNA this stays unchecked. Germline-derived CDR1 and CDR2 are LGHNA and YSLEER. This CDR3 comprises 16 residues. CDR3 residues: CASSQHTRPPYNEQFF.

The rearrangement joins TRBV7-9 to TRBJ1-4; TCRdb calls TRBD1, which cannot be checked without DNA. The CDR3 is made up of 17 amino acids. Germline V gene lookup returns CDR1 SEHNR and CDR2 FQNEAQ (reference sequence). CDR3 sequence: CASSPRLRQGTNEKLFF.

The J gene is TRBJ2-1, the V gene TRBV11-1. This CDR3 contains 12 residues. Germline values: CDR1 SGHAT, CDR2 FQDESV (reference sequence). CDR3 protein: CASSLAGLEQFF.

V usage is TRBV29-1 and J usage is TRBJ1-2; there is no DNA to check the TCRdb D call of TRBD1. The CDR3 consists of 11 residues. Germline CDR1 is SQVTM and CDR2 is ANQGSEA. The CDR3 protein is CSVEGAYGYTF.

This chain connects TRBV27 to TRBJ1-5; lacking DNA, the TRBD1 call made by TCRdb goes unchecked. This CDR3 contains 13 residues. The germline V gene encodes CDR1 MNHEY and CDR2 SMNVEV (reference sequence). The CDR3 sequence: CASSLGRGQPQHF.

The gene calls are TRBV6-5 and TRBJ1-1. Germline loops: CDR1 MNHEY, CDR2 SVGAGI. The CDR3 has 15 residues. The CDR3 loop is CASSYWRPKDTEAFF.

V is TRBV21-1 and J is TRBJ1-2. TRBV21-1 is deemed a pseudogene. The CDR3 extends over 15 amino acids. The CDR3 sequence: CASNTPRRGTRGYTF.

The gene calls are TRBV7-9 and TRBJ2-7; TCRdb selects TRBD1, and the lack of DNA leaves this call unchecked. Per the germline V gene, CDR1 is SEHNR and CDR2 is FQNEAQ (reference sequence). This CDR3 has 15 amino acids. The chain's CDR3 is CASSLARGQLYEQYF.

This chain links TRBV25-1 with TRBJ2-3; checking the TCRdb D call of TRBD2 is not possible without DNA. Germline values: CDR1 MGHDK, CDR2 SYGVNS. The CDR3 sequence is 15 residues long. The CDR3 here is CASSYGLALTDTQYF.

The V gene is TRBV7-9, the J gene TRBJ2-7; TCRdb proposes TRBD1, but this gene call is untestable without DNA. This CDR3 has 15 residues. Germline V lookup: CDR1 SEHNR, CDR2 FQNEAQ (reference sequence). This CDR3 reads CASSGGAAQPYEQYF. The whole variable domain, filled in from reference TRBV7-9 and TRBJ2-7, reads DTGVSQNPRHKITKRGQNVTFRCDPISEHNRLYWYRQTLGQGPEFLTYFQNEAQLEKSRLLSDRFSAERPKGSFSTLEIQRTEQGDSAMYLCASSGGAAQPYEQYFGPGTRLTVT.

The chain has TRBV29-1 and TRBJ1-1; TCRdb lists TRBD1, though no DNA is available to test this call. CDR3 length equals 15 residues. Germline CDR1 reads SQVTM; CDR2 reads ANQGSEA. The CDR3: CSVVLLQGGTTEAFF.

The CDR3 sequence: CASSQDRGRFENEQFF. This chain links TRBV6-5 with TRBJ2-1; TCRdb outputs TRBD1, but without DNA this stays unchecked. The V gene's germline CDR1 is MNHEY and CDR2 SVGAGI. This CDR3 is 16 amino acids long.